This TCR beta chain came from a study of CD4 T cells in relation to SARS-CoV-2 and coronaviruses (dated by TCRdb to the early 2020s). At the level of the whole study: In the ViraFEST assay, PBMCs were cultured with antigen for under 13 days, after which TCR beta CDR3s were sequenced to identify antigen-specific clonal expansions. An HIV-1 Nef peptide pool or a no-peptide culture served as the negative reference condition. Shared crossreactive spike epitopes were mapped to their HLA restriction using patient-derived lymphoblastoid cell lines. At the level of individual TCR clonotypes, the study evaluated whether memory CD4+ T cells crossreact between the spike proteins of SARS-CoV-2 and those of common cold coronaviruses. Samples from three pre-COVID donors and the naive versus memory experiments were sequenced with the Adaptive Biotechnologies TCR-sequencing kit; other data were Illumina-based. Expansion assays from other donors in the study were sequenced with a different, Illumina-based TCR-beta assay.

Library construction relied on the immunoSEQ multiplex PCR assay. The original methods were these. Preprocessing removed nonproductive sequences and CDR3s not starting with C, not ending with F or W, or shorter than 7 amino acids. The MANAFEST web app identified antigen-specific clonotypes based on expansion compared with the reference and other culture wells. A clone was considered positive if the clone showed significant expansion compared with the reference culture in 2 of 3 replicate wells at an FDR below 0.05. For a clone to be considered positive, significant expansion relative to all other tandem wells and an odds ratio above 5 were also required. After three terminal residues were trimmed from each end, CDR3 homology was quantified as pairwise Levenshtein distance using the stringdist R package. TCRdb stores this immuneACCESS table with in-frame sequences only. Part of the clones is absent; in the studies checked, under half of the shortfall reflects unresolved V genes, and no reason is known for the rest. Clone size and the V and J calls come from that table; the DNA yielded D and trimming. In this sample the table shows about 15,000 clones, around four fifths of which occur a single time. Jointly, the top ten make up less than 20% of the sample.

CD4+ T cells from unexposed donors were collected before the COVID-19 pandemic (2011-2018). Following 10 days of culture, the EasySep CD4+ T cell isolation kit was used to isolate CD4+ T cells. As far as cell numbers permitted, CD4+ T cells from unexposed donors were tested for reactivity against SARS-CoV-2 S and N as well as four spike pools from common cold coronaviruses. PBMCs were cultured at 1.5 million to 2 million per well in IMDM supplemented with 5% human AB serum and around 10 IU/ml IL-2. Half of the culture medium was replaced with fresh IL-2-containing medium on days 3 and 7. Triplicate replicate wells were generally used for each peptide culture condition. Leukapheresis product for the unexposed donors was bought commercially. Ficoll-Paque PLUS gradient centrifugation was used to isolate PBMCs from leukapheresis product or whole blood. PBMCs were either cryopreserved at -140°C or used fresh in the expansion assay. The QIAamp Micro DNA Kit was used to extract genomic DNA from the CD4+ T cells.

Study-wide findings and limitations: Roughly 67% of donors had memory CD4+ clonotypes that crossrecognized SARS-CoV-2 and at least one common cold coronavirus spike. Crossreactive clones showed significantly weaker SARS-CoV-2-driven expansion than monoreactive clones, consistent with antigenic imprinting. Crossreactivity analysis was centred on spike protein, so crossreactivity against other viral proteins was not assessed. Small numbers of patients and of tested TCRs were a limitation of the study. Because no donor provided both pre-pandemic and post-infection samples, tracing the source of pre-existing responses was limited.

With respect to this clone: Its antigen remains unidentified. Base qualities were left out, and no much larger clone turns up one base away.

The sequence was collected from a human donor in good health. The sample was CD4+ T cells from PBMCs, cultured in vitro.

CDR3 region: CASSQAEFTDTQYF. The DNA is as follows: TGTGCCAGCTCACAAGCGGAATTCACAGATACGCAGTATTTT. The chain links TRBV18 with TRBJ2-3; D gene: possibly TRBD2, on 5 matching bases. Taken from the germline V gene, the CDR1 and CDR2 loops are KGHSH and LQKENI. V was cut back by 4 bases and J by 2 bases, leaving a gap of 10 bases between them. Counted from cysteine to phenylalanine, this CDR3 has 14 amino acids. Only CDR3 DNA remains: 42 bases, in frame from the first base.